The 4 T cell receptor beta chains listed next were all sequenced from one sample in a study of Graves' ophthalmopathy and Graves' hyperthyroidism. Researchers took RNA transcripts and amplified TCR beta CDR3 regions from them. RT-PCR in the first round used HTBI primers; a second-round multiplex PCR followed. TCRdb redid the calling of the multiplex PCR reads with MiXCR, one entry per CDR3 protein. The sample contains 500,000 to 600,000 distinct CDR3 sequences, less than 40% of which appear only once. Input material: peripheral blood or thyroid tissue (not recorded which). Receptors were obtained from an adult man with Graves' hyperthyroidism.

On this clonotype: A clone one base away is much larger, so this may be a read error. In this CDR3 the conserved last residue, phenylalanine or tryptophan, is missing, so a read error is likely. The chain couples TRBV12-3 or TRBV12-4 to TRBJ1-5; the match to TRBD1 covers 11 bases. J gave up 7 bases and V 6 bases, and 2 bases lay outside the gene matches. The CDR3 runs 13 residues. The CDR3 region is CASSRTGGQPQHS. DNA for the CDR3: TGTGCCAGCAGCCGGACAGGGGGCCAGCCCCAGCATTCT.

With respect to this clonotype: The junction shows a germline mismatch at one end, possibly a read error. V gene TRBV28 combines with J gene TRBJ2-6; TRBD1 matches at 11 bases. The CDR3 extends over 17 amino acids. Germline values: CDR1 MDHEN, CDR2 SYDVKM. The CDR3, as DNA: TGTGCCAGCAGTCTCCGGACAGGGGGCGGTGGGGCCAACGCCCTGACTTTC. Its protein product is CASSLRTGGGGANALTF.

The chain uses TRBV2 and TRBJ1-2, with D tentatively TRBD1 (5 bases). Germline CDR1 reads SNHLY; CDR2 reads FYNNEI. The CDR3 runs to 13 residues. The ends were cut back, 2 bases at V and 4 bases at J, with 8 bases in the middle. In DNA, the CDR3 is TGTGCCAGCAGTGAAATCAGGGTCTATGGCTACACCTTC. It is translated as CASSEIRVYGYTF.

This clonotype has at least ten counts. The chain couples TRBV19 to TRBJ2-6; weak D call: TRBD2 (5 bases). Germline V lookup: CDR1 LNHDA, CDR2 SQIVND (reference sequence). This CDR3 is 15 amino acids long. V gave up 4 bases and J gave up 0 bases, with 7 bases separating them. CDR3 coding DNA: TGTGCCAGTAGTAAAGGGAGCTCTGGGGCCAACGTCCTGACTTTC. Translating it yields CASSKGSSGANVLTF.